Presented here are 25 T cell receptor beta chains from one specimen sequenced in a study of neurological immune-mediated disorders (dated by TCRdb to the late 2010s). The label giving this sample's time point can be read as: longitudinal time-point 1 (baseline). Libraries were prepared through 5' RACE. The sample was run on an Illumina HiSeq 2500. Using fastp trimming at Q25 and MiXCR clonotype assembly, TCRdb reanalyzed the public sequencing data and kept in-frame beta chains. Identical CDR3 protein sequences are pooled into one entry, listed with their most common genes and DNA. The sample table contains about 49,000 distinct CDR3 sequences; only one count was recorded for more than 8% of them. 1.6% of the sample lies in the top ten. The sample taken for sequencing was PBMCs. The source is a woman between 35 and 50 years old in good health.

The table lists this clonotype with many counts. This chain links TRBV20-1 with TRBJ2-3; D may match TRBD1 or TRBD2 (6 bases each). This CDR3 comprises 13 residues. V was shortened by 0 bases and J by 4 bases, with 8 bases between the two germline ends. The germline gives CDR1 DFQATT, CDR2 SNEGSKA (reference sequence). The CDR3 spells CSAREGGPDTQYF. The CDR3 DNA reads as TGCAGTGCTAGAGAGGGGGGCCCAGATACGCAGTATTTT.

This clonotype was counted a few times. This chain joins TRBV9 and TRBJ2-3, with 7 bases aligning to TRBD2. The V gene's germline CDR1 is SGDLS and CDR2 YYNGEE. The CDR3 runs to 16 residues. After removal of 3 bases from V and 2 bases from J, the junction contained 9 bases not matched to a gene. DNA of the CDR3: TGTGCCAGCAGCGGGGTAGCGGGTTACCTCACAGATACGCAGTATTTT. Translated, it gives CASSGVAGYLTDTQYF.

Many counts were recorded for this clonotype. The chain joins TRBV5-1 to TRBJ1-1, with no clear D. CDR1 is SGHRS, CDR2 YFSETQ, per germline. The CDR3 spans 13 residues. V dropped 7 bases and J dropped 2 bases, with 12 bases sitting between them. This chain's CDR3 is CASAREGNTEAFF. CDR3 sequence (DNA): TGCGCCAGCGCCCGGGAGGGAAACACTGAAGCTTTCTTT.

This clonotype was observed many times. This chain connects TRBV6-6 to TRBJ1-2; D gene unclear. The V gene's germline CDR1 is MNHNY and CDR2 SVGAGI (reference sequence). The CDR3 has 13 residues. The germline V and J ends were trimmed by 4 bases and 2 bases, with 8 bases remaining between them. The CDR3 sequence is CASSFLLNYGYTF. In nucleotides, the CDR3 is TGTGCCAGCAGTTTTCTACTGAACTATGGCTACACCTTC.

This clonotype came up many times. The chain joins TRBV3-1 to TRBJ2-7; D is ambiguous. CDR3 length equals 11 residues. The V end was cut by 2 bases, the J end by 5 bases, with 4 bases between. Per the germline V gene, CDR1 is LGHDT and CDR2 is YNNKEL (reference sequence). The CDR3 coding sequence is TGTGCCAGCAGCCAACTCGACGAGCAGTACTTC. Translated: CASSQLDEQYF.

This clonotype was counted many times. The V and J genes are TRBV14 and TRBJ1-2; D gene ambiguous. This CDR3 is 14 amino acids long. Germline values: CDR1 SGHDN, CDR2 FVKESK. Trimming removed 0 bases at V and 8 bases at J, with 13 bases between. The CDR3 is CASSQDYRTRGYTF. The CDR3 DNA is TGTGCCAGCAGCCAAGATTACCGCACGCGGGGCTACACCTTC.

This clonotype was observed at least ten times. The rearrangement links TRBV29-1 to TRBJ2-1; the match to TRBD2 covers 8 bases. The J segment lost 10 bases and the V segment lost 5 bases, leaving 7 bases of the junction unmatched. Germline V gene sequence: CDR1 SQVTM, CDR2 ANQGSEA. The CDR3 spans 12 residues. The CDR3 sequence: CSVTLGGREQFF. CDR3 sequence (DNA): TGCAGCGTTACTCTTGGCGGGAGGGAGCAGTTCTTC.

At least ten counts were recorded for this clonotype. The chain employs TRBV5-1 and TRBJ2-7; 7 bases fit TRBD1. V shed 7 bases and J 1 base; nucleotides not matched to a gene: 14. From germline, CDR1 is SGHRS and CDR2 YFSETQ. This CDR3 contains 16 residues. CDR3 in amino acids: CASRPWPGQSSYEQYF. For the CDR3, the DNA is TGCGCCAGCCGACCTTGGCCGGGACAGTCTTCCTACGAGCAGTACTTC.

This clonotype was recorded at least ten times. The chain links TRBV15 to TRBJ2-3, with 9 nucleotides matching TRBD2. The CDR3 length is 15 residues. Unmatched junction bases numbered 0, after V lost 2 bases and J lost 0 bases. The germline V gene encodes CDR1 LNHNV and CDR2 YYDKDF (reference sequence). The CDR3 coding sequence is TGTGCCACCAGCAGACTAGCGGGGAGCACAGATACGCAGTATTTT. Translation gives CATSRLAGSTDTQYF.

The gene calls are TRBV20-1 and TRBJ2-2; possibly TRBD1 for D (5 bases). Germline CDR1 and CDR2: DFQATT and SNEGSKA (reference sequence). With 5 bases removed from V and 3 bases from J, the gap between germline ends came to 13 bases. This CDR3 spans 14 amino acids. CDR3 sequence (DNA): TGCAGTGCTTCCCCAGGGTCTGACACCGGGGAGCTGTTTTTT. Its protein is CSASPGSDTGELFF.

This clonotype was observed many times. The genes are TRBV12-3 or TRBV12-4 and TRBJ1-2, with unresolved D. Trimming shortened V by 6 bases and J by 6 bases, and 11 bases separated the two germline ends. The CDR3 extends over 12 amino acids. The CDR3, as DNA: TGTGCCAGCAGGATTCAGGCAAATGGCTACACCTTC. The encoded protein is CASRIQANGYTF.

This clonotype was observed many times. This chain uses TRBV27 with TRBJ2-2; D is possibly TRBD2 (6 bases). Germline CDR1 MNHEY, CDR2 SMNVEV (reference sequence). The CDR3 is made up of 13 amino acids. The V gene lost 6 bases and the J gene lost 6 bases, with 11 bases spanning the gap. As DNA, the CDR3 is TGTGCCAGCAGGAACCCTAGCGCCGGGGAGCTGTTTTTT. Translated: CASRNPSAGELFF.

Worth noting for this clonotype: A clone one base away is much larger, so this may be a read error. V and J are TRBV27 and TRBJ2-7, with 8 bases that match TRBD1. There are 15 residues in the CDR3. The germline V gene has CDR1 MNHEY and CDR2 SMNVEV (reference sequence). CDR3 sequence reads: CVSSLGWTGPYEQYF. DNA for the CDR3: TGTGTCAGCAGTTTAGGATGGACAGGGCCCTACGAGCAGTACTTC.

The table lists this clonotype with many counts. The V gene is TRBV2, the J gene TRBJ2-2; the D gene is possibly TRBD1 (5 bases). Trimming removed 4 bases from V and 6 bases from J, with 15 bases in between. CDR1 is SNHLY and CDR2 is FYNNEI in the germline V gene. The CDR3 spans 15 residues. The CDR3 DNA reads TGTGCCAGCAGTGCACCAGGGATGATGGCCGGGGAGCTGTTTTTT. Its protein product is CASSAPGMMAGELFF.

This clonotype was recorded at least ten times. The J gene is TRBJ2-7, the V gene TRBV3-1, with a possible D match to TRBD1 (7 bases). V lost 4 bases, J lost 3 bases, and 13 bases lay in between. Germline V gene lookup returns CDR1 LGHDT and CDR2 YNNKEL (reference sequence). The CDR3 is 14 amino acids. The CDR3 nucleotides read TGTGCCAGCAGCCGCGACAGGGAGGTCTACGAGCAGTACTTC. Encoded protein: CASSRDREVYEQYF.

This clonotype showed up many times. V and J are TRBV12-3 or TRBV12-4 and TRBJ2-2; a possible D gene is TRBD2 (6 bases). V was trimmed by 3 bases and J by 7 bases, leaving 21 bases between them. This CDR3 spans 17 amino acids. The CDR3 nucleotides read TGTGCCAGCAGTTTGGGGCCGGATAGCGGCGTTCTCGGGGAGCTGTTTTTT. Encoded protein: CASSLGPDSGVLGELFF.

The rearrangement links TRBV29-1 to TRBJ1-4; D is ambiguous. Trimming removed 7 bases from V and 8 bases from J, with 8 bases in between. The CDR3 consists of 10 residues. CDR1 is SQVTM, CDR2 ANQGSEA, per germline. The CDR3 DNA reads as TGCAGCGCGTGGCGGGAAAAACTGTTTTTT. This sequence encodes CSAWREKLFF. The whole variable domain, filled in from reference TRBV29-1 and TRBJ1-4, reads SAVISQKPSRDICQRGTSLTIQCQVDSQVTMMFWYRQQPGQSLTLIATANQGSEATYESGFVIDKFPISRPNLTFSTLTVSNMSPEDSSIYLCSAWREKLFFGSGTQLSVL.

This clonotype has at least ten counts. Written as DNA, the CDR3 is TGCGCCAGCAGCCGCCCGGGACAGGGGGCGAGTGGCTACACCTTC. Amino acid sequence: CASSRPGQGASGYTF. This rearrangement joins TRBV5-1 to TRBJ1-2; 12 bases fit TRBD1. The V and J ends lost 4 bases and 7 bases, in that order; junction bases with no gene match: 8. The CDR3 runs 15 residues. The germline CDR1 and CDR2 sequences are SGHRS and YFSETQ.

This clonotype was counted many times. This chain uses TRBV7-2 with TRBJ2-7; 9 bases align to TRBD1. The CDR3 is 16 amino acids. Per the germline V gene, CDR1 is SGHTA and CDR2 is FQGNSA. The junction had 7 bases not matched to a gene; V was cut back by 4 bases and J by 0 bases. The CDR3 DNA reads TGTGCCAGCAGCTCCCCGGGACAGGGCACCTCCTACGAGCAGTACTTC. Translating gives CASSSPGQGTSYEQYF.

V usage is TRBV7-2 and J usage is TRBJ2-3; D is perhaps TRBD1 (6 bases). V was trimmed by 5 bases and J by 14 bases, leaving 20 bases between them. Germline CDR1 and CDR2: SGHTA and FQGNSA. This CDR3 has 13 amino acids. Here the CDR3 reads CASSIRQDDTRYF. The CDR3 region has the DNA TGTGCCAGCAGCATAAGACAGGACGATACACGGTATTTT.

Ten or more counts support this clonotype. The J gene is TRBJ2-1, the V gene TRBV20-1; 10 positions match TRBD2. Germline lookup yields CDR1 DFQATT and CDR2 SNEGSKA (reference sequence). V lost 8 bases to trimming and J lost 3 bases; unmatched junction nucleotides: 16. This CDR3 region has 17 residues. Here the CDR3 DNA reads TGCAGTTCAAATCCCGAGCTAGCGGGGGCCTTCTACAATGAGCAGTTCTTC. It is translated as CSSNPELAGAFYNEQFF.

In its sample, this clonotype was seen a few times. The chain carries TRBV5-1 and TRBJ1-4; D possibly corresponds to TRBD1 (6 bases). Germline V gene lookup returns CDR1 SGHRS and CDR2 YFSETQ. Trimming shortened V by 0 bases and J by 7 bases, and 16 bases separated the two germline ends. The CDR3 spans 16 residues. The CDR3 loop is CASSLGAGAISEKLFF. The CDR3 DNA follows: TGCGCCAGCAGCTTGGGAGCAGGGGCAATCTCTGAAAAACTGTTTTTT.

This clonotype appeared a few times. The rearrangement joins TRBV21-1 to TRBJ2-7; TRBD2 is the table's D call, not checked against the DNA. TRBV21-1 is a pseudogene. The CDR3 sequence is 16 residues long. CDR3 in DNA: TGTGCCAGCAGCAGGACGAGGAGCGGGAGGAACTACGAGCAGTACTTC. This sequence encodes CASSRTRSGRNYEQYF.

The V and J genes are TRBV14 and TRBJ1-1; D unclear. Per the germline V gene, CDR1 is SGHDN and CDR2 is FVKESK. The CDR3 has 16 residues. With 6 bases removed from V and 0 bases from J, the gap between germline ends came to 17 bases. CDR3 DNA: TGTGCCAGCAGTATGTCGGCAGCCCGAATGAACACTGAAGCTTTCTTT. Amino acid sequence: CASSMSAARMNTEAFF.

Comment on this clonotype: A much larger clone lies a single base off, so this may be a read error. The V gene is TRBV7-2, the J gene TRBJ2-1; perhaps D is TRBD1 or TRBD2 (5 bases each). The CDR3 runs to 16 residues. CDR1 and CDR2 (germline): SGHTA, FQGNSA. This chain's CDR3 is CASSLGPIGAPHDQFF. DNA for the CDR3: TGTGCCAGCAGCTTAGGGCCCATCGGGGCTCCCCATGACCAGTTCTTC.